This entry lists 18 T cell receptor beta chains sequenced from one sample in a study of human T cells and chemical hapten exposure. Time point described: pre-sensitization, week 0. Indicated treatment: therapeutic diphenylcyclopropenone sensitization with weekly scalp DPC. TCRdb re-analysed the RACE reads in MiXCR, keeping a single row per CDR3 protein. The sample lists approximately 100,000 distinct CDR3 sequences; approximately 12% were seen once. The sequences come from whole blood, collected in connection with sensitization to the hapten diphenylcyclopropenone (DPC). These receptors all come from a woman aged 45 to 65 with alopecia areata. Some clones in this sample may be carry-over from other donors' samples.

This clonotype turned up a few times. The chain carries TRBV20-1 and TRBJ2-4, with TRBD1 matching over 7 bases. Per germline, CDR1 DFQATT and CDR2 SNEGSKA (reference sequence). This CDR3 comprises 15 residues. The V gene end was trimmed by 4 bases and the J gene end by 1 base; junction bases not matched to a gene: 7. This CDR3 reads CSATEQGRAKNIQYF. CDR3 coding DNA: TGCAGTGCTACAGAACAGGGGCGCGCCAAAAACATTCAGTACTTC.

Only a few counts were recorded for this clonotype. The chain carries TRBV25-1 and TRBJ2-3, with D perhaps being TRBD1 or TRBD2 (5 bases each). The ends were cut back, 1 base at V and 0 bases at J, with 5 bases in the middle. Germline V gene sequence: CDR1 MGHDK, CDR2 SYGVNS. The CDR3 covers 14 residues. The DNA of the CDR3 is TGTGCCAGCAGTGAATGGGACAGCACAGATACGCAGTATTTT. Residues: CASSEWDSTDTQYF.

V usage is TRBV10-3 and J usage is TRBJ1-5; D unresolved. Germline CDR1 ENHRY, CDR2 SYGVKD. V was cut by 3 bases and J by 7 bases, with 7 bases left in between. The CDR3 length is 12 residues. CDR3 sequence reads: CAISEIAQPQHF. CDR3 DNA: TGTGCCATCAGTGAAATCGCCCAGCCCCAGCATTTT.

The chain is built from TRBV2 and TRBJ1-2; tentatively, D is TRBD1 (5 bases). The ends were cut back, 3 bases at V and 4 bases at J, with 12 bases in the middle. This CDR3 has 14 residues. The germline V gene has CDR1 SNHLY and CDR2 FYNNEI. CDR3: CASSEAGLSYGYTF. The CDR3 bases are TGTGCCAGCAGTGAGGCAGGGCTTAGCTATGGCTACACCTTC.

The rearrangement links TRBV28 to TRBJ2-7; weak D call: TRBD1 (6 bases). The germline gives CDR1 MDHEN, CDR2 SYDVKM. CDR3 length equals 12 residues. Trimming cost V 3 bases and J 7 bases, with 10 bases left between them. Written as DNA, the CDR3 is TGTGCCAGCAGTTTGACAGGCGAGGAGCAGTACTTC. Translation: CASSLTGEEQYF.

The sample holds many counts of this clonotype. The chain joins TRBV7-2 to TRBJ2-7; D possibly uses TRBD1 or TRBD2 (5 bases each). This CDR3 has 15 residues. V lost 5 bases to trimming and J lost 0 bases, with 14 bases between them. Germline V lookup: CDR1 SGHTA, CDR2 FQGNSA. The CDR3: CASSPGAGLSYEQYF. DNA for the CDR3: TGTGCCAGCAGCCCTGGGGCGGGCCTCTCCTACGAGCAGTACTTC.

The rearrangement joins TRBV5-4 to TRBJ2-4; D not resolved. The V end lost 0 bases, the J end lost 8 bases, and 12 bases lay between the germline ends. CDR3 size: 14 residues. Germline V lookup: CDR1 SGHNT, CDR2 YYREEE (reference sequence). CDR3 in DNA: TGTGCCAGCAGCTTGGATGTTCCTGCGGACATTCAGTACTTC. Its translation: CASSLDVPADIQYF.

This clonotype was detected ten times or more. This chain joins TRBV7-9 and TRBJ1-5; 7 bases are a match to TRBD1. The CDR3 runs 15 residues. Trimming removed 2 bases from V and 3 bases from J; junction bases left unmatched: 4. The germline CDR1 and CDR2 sequences are SEHNR and FQNEAQ (reference sequence). In DNA form, the CDR3 reads TGTGCCAGCAGCTTACTGGGACAGCCCAATCAGCCCCAGCATTTT. It yields the protein CASSLLGQPNQPQHF.

The chain joins TRBV20-1 to TRBJ1-6; D unresolved. CDR1 DFQATT and CDR2 SNEGSKA come from the germline V gene (reference sequence). V was cut by 6 bases and J by 13 bases, with 25 bases left in between. The CDR3 is made up of 15 amino acids. The CDR3 protein is CSAPSFQDSIHPLHF. The CDR3 DNA reads as TGCAGTGCCCCCTCTTTCCAGGATTCTATTCACCCCCTCCACTTT.

This clonotype has ten or more counts. V usage is TRBV29-1 and J usage is TRBJ2-3; D not resolved. The CDR3 runs 10 residues. CDR1 is SQVTM and CDR2 is ANQGSEA in the germline V gene. Between the trimmed V and J ends, which lost 6 bases and 1 base, there was a span of 2 bases. CDR3 amino acids: CSVRTDTQYF. DNA of the CDR3: TGCAGCGTCCGCACAGATACGCAGTATTTT.

This clonotype was detected a few times. This chain links TRBV5-1 with TRBJ2-3, with D uncertain. The CDR3 runs 16 residues. The germline V gene encodes CDR1 SGHRS and CDR2 YFSETQ. Trimming pared 4 bases from V and 0 bases from J, leaving 15 bases between. The CDR3 DNA sequence: TGCGCCAGCAGCCCAGGAAAGGGAACTAGCACAGATACGCAGTATTTT. Its translation is CASSPGKGTSTDTQYF.

This clonotype was seen only a few times. The CDR3 DNA follows: TGTGCCAGCAGCTTAGCGGCCCACTCGGGTAATTCACCCCTCCACTTT. Protein sequence: CASSLAAHSGNSPLHF. This rearrangement joins TRBV7-9 to TRBJ1-6; D gene uncertain. The length of the CDR3 is 16 residues. CDR1 and CDR2 (germline): SEHNR, FQNEAQ (reference sequence). The ends were cut back, 0 bases at V and 6 bases at J, with 12 bases in the middle.

J is TRBJ2-2 and V is TRBV2; possibly TRBD1 for D (6 bases). Germline V gives CDR1 SNHLY, CDR2 FYNNEI. Trimming cost V 7 bases and J 1 base, with 10 bases left between them. The CDR3 sequence is 14 residues long. The CDR3 DNA reads as TGTGCCAGCATTGAGACAGGGAACACCGGGGAGCTGTTTTTT. This translates into CASIETGNTGELFF.

This clonotype has more than one count but fewer than ten. J is TRBJ1-1 and V is TRBV7-2, with D possibly being TRBD1 (6 bases). The V gene lost 3 bases and the J gene lost 1 base, with 12 bases spanning the gap. Germline V lookup: CDR1 SGHTA, CDR2 FQGNSA. The CDR3 sequence is 15 residues long. The chain's CDR3 is CASSFSRTENTEAFF. The CDR3 DNA reads TGTGCCAGCAGCTTTTCCCGGACAGAGAACACTGAAGCTTTCTTT. The variable domain in full, completed from reference TRBV7-2 and TRBJ1-1, reads GAGVSQSPSNKVTEKGKDVELRCDPISGHTALYWYRQSLGQGLEFLIYFQGNSAPDKSGLPSDRFSAERTGGSVSTLTIQRTQQEDSAVYLCASSFSRTENTEAFFGQGTRLTVV.

Only a few counts were recorded for this clonotype. The CDR3 loop reads CAIRAQGRNYGYTF. The CDR3 nucleotides read TGTGCCATCAGGGCCCAGGGAAGGAACTATGGCTACACCTTC. The chain uses TRBV10-3 and TRBJ1-2, with D possibly matching TRBD1 (5 bases). Germline V gene lookup returns CDR1 ENHRY and CDR2 SYGVKD. Trimming stripped 6 bases from V and 2 bases from J, with 13 bases between. The CDR3 is 14 residues long.

This clonotype was counted ten times or more. This chain connects TRBV28 to TRBJ2-7, with TRBD2 matching over 10 bases. The CDR3 loop spans 15 amino acids. Germline values: CDR1 MDHEN, CDR2 SYDVKM. V lost 1 base to trimming and J lost 1 base; unmatched junction nucleotides: 1. The CDR3 here is CASSLSTSGSYEQYF. CDR3 in DNA: TGTGCCAGCAGTTTATCGACTAGCGGGTCCTACGAGCAGTACTTC.

This clonotype has a count of ten or more. V is TRBV27 and J is TRBJ2-1; possible D gene TRBD2, 6 bases. The CDR3 consists of 13 residues. Trimming pared 3 bases from V and 4 bases from J, leaving 7 bases between. Germline V gene data show CDR1 as MNHEY and CDR2 as SMNVEV (reference sequence). CDR3 nucleotides: TGTGCCAGCAGTTTTGGGGGGTACAATGAGCAGTTCTTC. It encodes CASSFGGYNEQFF.

This clonotype turned up a few times. The CDR3 DNA follows: TGTGCCAGCAGCTATCGGACTGACCTGAGGGATGAGCAGTTCTTC. Protein: CASSYRTDLRDEQFF. The chain carries TRBV3-1 and TRBJ2-1; TRBD2 is a possible D gene (5 bases). CDR1 is LGHDT, CDR2 YNNKEL, per germline (reference sequence). V was shortened by 5 bases and J by 8 bases, with 19 bases between the two germline ends. This CDR3 spans 15 amino acids.